This T cell receptor (beta chain) came from a study of T-cell reconstitution after alpha-beta-depleted transplantation in children. V was clipped by 5 bases and J by 8 bases, with 12 bases between them. This CDR3 is 12 amino acids long. CDR1 SGHTA and CDR2 FQGNSA come from the germline V gene. This clonotype was found many times. Preparing the TCRbeta library involved the use of unique molecular identifiers. One entry per CDR3 protein results from TCRdb running MiXCR on the PCR reads. The repertoire includes about 400,000 distinct CDR3 sequences, 20% of them detected once, and around 4% sits in the top ten.

This specimen was PBMCs from the stem cell graft donor, taken from the stem cell graft. The sequence came from a human donor who donated a stem cell graft to a child with acute myeloid leukemia. The genes are TRBV7-2 and TRBJ1-2, with unresolved D. CDR3 sequence (DNA): TGTGCCAGCAGCGTGGACCAGCCCGGCTACACCTTC. This encodes CASSVDQPGYTF.